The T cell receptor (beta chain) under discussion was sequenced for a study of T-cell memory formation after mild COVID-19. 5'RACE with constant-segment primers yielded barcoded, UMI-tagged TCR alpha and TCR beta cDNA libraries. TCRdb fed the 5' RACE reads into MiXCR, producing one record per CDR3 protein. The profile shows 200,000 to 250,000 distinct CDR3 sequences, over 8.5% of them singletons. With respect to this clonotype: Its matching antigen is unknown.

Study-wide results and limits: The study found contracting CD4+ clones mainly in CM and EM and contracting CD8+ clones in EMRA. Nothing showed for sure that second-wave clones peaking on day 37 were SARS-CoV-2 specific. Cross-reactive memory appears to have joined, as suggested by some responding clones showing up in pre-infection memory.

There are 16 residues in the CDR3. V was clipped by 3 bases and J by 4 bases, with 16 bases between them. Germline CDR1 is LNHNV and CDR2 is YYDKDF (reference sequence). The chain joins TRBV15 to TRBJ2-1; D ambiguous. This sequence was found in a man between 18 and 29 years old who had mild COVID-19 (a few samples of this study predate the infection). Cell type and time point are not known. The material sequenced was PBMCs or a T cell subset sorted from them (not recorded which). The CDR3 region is CATSRTLLGGYNEQFF. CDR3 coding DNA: TGTGCCACCAGCAGGACCCTCCTTGGCGGATACAATGAGCAGTTCTTC.